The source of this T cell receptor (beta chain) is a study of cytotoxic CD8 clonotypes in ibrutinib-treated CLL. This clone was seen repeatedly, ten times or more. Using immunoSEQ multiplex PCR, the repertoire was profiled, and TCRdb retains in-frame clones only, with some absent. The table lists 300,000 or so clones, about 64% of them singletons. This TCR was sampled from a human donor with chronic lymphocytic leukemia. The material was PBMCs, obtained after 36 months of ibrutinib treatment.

CDR3 sequence reads: CASSQPMDTQYF. The DNA of the CDR3 is TGCGCCAGCAGCCAACCAATGGATACGCAGTATTTT. The chain is built from TRBV4-1 and TRBJ2-3; unclear D gene. Germline V CDR1 and CDR2: MGHRA, YSYEKL. The CDR3 has 12 amino acids. V lost 2 bases to trimming and J lost 6 bases, with 6 bases between them.